These 7 T cell receptor beta chains were sequenced from one sample in a study of beta chain features in type 1 diabetes. cDNA synthesis used the whole RNA isolate, giving expressed TCRB sequences. Repertoires were generated with immunoSEQ multiplex PCR, while TCRdb's copy carries only in-frame clones and drops some. The sample has 970,000 or so clones; 17% are singletons. Sequenced sample: naive CD4+ T cells from blood. All receptors derive from a woman aged 18-30 years in good health.

The V gene is TRBV2, the J gene TRBJ2-1; 11 bases line up with TRBD2. Germline V gene data show CDR1 as SNHLY and CDR2 as FYNNEI. V lost 0 bases, J lost 4 bases, and 5 bases stayed unmatched. This CDR3 has 17 residues. The CDR3 reads CASSEAQTSGDYNEQFF. The CDR3 nucleotides are TGTGCCAGCAGTGAAGCCCAGACTAGCGGGGATTACAATGAGCAGTTCTTC.

Only a few counts were recorded for this clone. The chain employs TRBV28 and TRBJ2-7, with 8 nucleotides matching TRBD2. V was pared by 4 bases and J by 6 bases, with 8 bases of the junction left unmatched. Germline CDR1 and CDR2: MDHEN and SYDVKM. There are 14 residues in the CDR3. The DNA of the CDR3 is TGTGCCAGCAGTTCTAGCGGGTGGACTGGCGAGCAGTACTTC. Its protein is CASSSSGWTGEQYF. Using reference TRBV28 and TRBJ2-7 for the parts outside the CDR3, the full variable domain is DVKVTQSSRYLVKRTGEKVFLECVQDMDHENMFWYRQDPGLGLRLIYFSYDVKMKEKGDIPEGYSVSREKKERFSLILESASTNQTSMYLCASSSSGWTGEQYFGPGTRLTVT.

This clone was picked up a small number of times. The chain employs TRBV28 and TRBJ2-7; TRBD2 matches at 12 bases. Per germline, CDR1 MDHEN and CDR2 SYDVKM. Losses at the gene ends were 6 bases for V and 7 bases for J; bases not matched to a gene: 10. The CDR3 is 15 amino acids. The CDR3 is CASRKLLAGGPEQYF. The CDR3 region has the DNA TGTGCCAGCAGAAAACTTCTAGCGGGAGGGCCGGAGCAGTACTTC.

This clone came up a few times. The chain couples TRBV27 to TRBJ2-7, with 13 nucleotides matching TRBD2. Germline assignment: CDR1 MNHEY and CDR2 SMNVEV (reference sequence). Trimming removed 6 bases from V and 1 base from J; junction bases left unmatched: 0. This CDR3 has 14 amino acids. In nucleotides, the CDR3 is TGTGCCAGCAGACTAGCGGGAGGGTCCTACGAGCAGTACTTC. It codes for CASRLAGGSYEQYF.

This clone was observed a handful of times. The V and J genes are TRBV5-4 and TRBJ2-2, with 9 bases lining up with TRBD1. The CDR3 extends over 15 amino acids. The J segment lost 7 bases and the V segment lost 1 base, leaving 5 bases of the junction unmatched. CDR1 and CDR2 (germline): SGHNT, YYREEE (reference sequence). The CDR3 DNA reads as TGTGCCAGCAGCTTGAAAACAGGGGGCGGCGGGGAGCTGTTTTTT. Amino acid sequence: CASSLKTGGGGELFF. The full variable domain, in which reference TRBV5-4 and TRBJ2-2 provide the parts outside the CDR3, is ETGVTQSPTHLIKTRGQQVTLRCSSQSGHNTVSWYQQALGQGPQFIFQYYREEENGRGNFPPRFSGLQFPNYSSELNVNALELDDSALYLCASSLKTGGGGELFFGEGSRLTVL.

There are a few counts of this clone. The V gene is TRBV14, the J gene TRBJ2-7; D perhaps matches TRBD1 (5 bases). Germline V CDR1 and CDR2: SGHDN, FVKESK. The CDR3 has 16 amino acids. V was trimmed by 1 base and J by 0 bases, leaving 13 bases between them. CDR3 residues: CASSQGRQRFSYEQYF. CDR3 nucleotide sequence: TGTGCCAGCAGCCAAGGTCGACAGAGATTCTCCTACGAGCAGTACTTC. The full variable domain, with the rest looked up from reference TRBV14 and TRBJ2-7, is EAGVTQFPSHSVIEKGQTVTLRCDPISGHDNLYWYRRVMGKEIKFLLHFVKESKQDESGMPNNRFLAERTGGTYSTLKVQPAELEDSGVYFCASSQGRQRFSYEQYFGPGTRLTVT.

CDR3 nucleotides: TGTGCCAGCAGCTTACGTTTGGGCAGGGGGACCACTAACTATGGCTACACCTTC. Protein sequence: CASSLRLGRGTTNYGYTF. The J gene is TRBJ1-2, the V gene TRBV7-2; 7 bases are a match to TRBD1. Germline CDR1 and CDR2: SGHTA and FQGNSA. The ends lost 2 bases at V and 0 bases at J; junction bases unmatched: 12. CDR3 length equals 18 residues.